Each of the 14 T cell receptor beta chains below was sequenced from the same sample in a study of cytomegalovirus exposure and HLA in healthy donors. Amplification used 60 Vbeta primers and 13 Jbeta primers. Only in-frame clones appear in the TCRdb table, and some are missing; sequencing was by immunoSEQ multiplex PCR. Among some 150,000 clones listed, 79% were seen once. The sample consisted of PBMCs. Receptor source: a woman aged 40 to 49 in good health and CMV-seropositive.

The J gene is TRBJ2-3, the V gene TRBV2, with 9 bases lining up with TRBD2. V shed 8 bases, J shed 4 bases, and the junction held 10 bases outside the gene matches. CDR1 is SNHLY, CDR2 FYNNEI, per germline. The CDR3 consists of 15 residues. CDR3 amino acids: CASHPRAGGPDTQYF. The CDR3 DNA follows: TGTGCCAGCCACCCACGAGCGGGGGGACCAGATACGCAGTATTTT.

The sample holds a few counts of this clone. This sequence joins TRBV2 and TRBJ2-7, with D possibly matching TRBD2 (5 bases). Trimming left V 3 bases short and J 3 bases short, with 18 bases between. Germline lookup yields CDR1 SNHLY and CDR2 FYNNEI. The CDR3 totals 16 residues. In DNA, the CDR3 is TGTGCCAGCAGTGACCTAACCAGGACCGAGGGCTACGAGCAGTACTTC. Protein: CASSDLTRTEGYEQYF.

The chain links TRBV2 to TRBJ1-1; 9 bases line up with TRBD1. Germline V gives CDR1 SNHLY, CDR2 FYNNEI. This CDR3 contains 13 residues. Trimming removed 6 bases from V and 7 bases from J; junction bases left unmatched: 6. The CDR3 loop reads CASRGTGTSEAFF. CDR3 nucleotide sequence: TGTGCCAGCAGAGGGACAGGGACGAGTGAAGCTTTCTTT.

The rearrangement uses TRBV7-3 and TRBJ2-3; TRBD2 agrees at 10 bases. Germline V lookup: CDR1 SGHTA, CDR2 FQGTGA. V lost 0 bases and J lost 2; bases outside the gene matches: 8. The CDR3 spans 18 residues. The CDR3 protein is CASSLTLTSGRHTDTQYF. The CDR3 DNA sequence: TGTGCCAGCAGCTTAACGTTGACTAGCGGGCGACACACAGATACGCAGTATTTT.

The CDR3, as DNA: TGTGCCAGCAGCCAGGGGTTGAGTAATTCACCCCTCCACTTT. The encoded protein is CASSQGLSNSPLHF. The V gene is TRBV5-4, the J gene TRBJ1-6; a weak D match, TRBD1 (6 bases). Germline assignment: CDR1 SGHNT and CDR2 YYREEE (reference sequence). There are 14 residues in the CDR3. Trimming stripped 4 bases from V and 6 bases from J, with 11 bases between. Full variable domain (rest looked up from reference TRBV5-4 and TRBJ1-6): ETGVTQSPTHLIKTRGQQVTLRCSSQSGHNTVSWYQQALGQGPQFIFQYYREEENGRGNFPPRFSGLQFPNYSSELNVNALELDDSALYLCASSQGLSNSPLHFGNGTRLTVT.

V gene TRBV6-5 combines with J gene TRBJ1-1; TRBD1 aligns across 7 bases. This CDR3 comprises 15 residues. The V gene's germline CDR1 is MNHEY and CDR2 SVGAGI. Germline trimming cut 0 bases from V and 4 bases from J; bases unmatched to any gene: 5. CDR3 region: CASSYSGGLGTEAFF. CDR3 DNA sequence: TGTGCCAGCAGTTACTCAGGGGGCTTGGGCACTGAAGCTTTCTTT.

Remarks on this clone: One end of the junction varies from germline; a read error may be responsible. The genes are TRBV27 and TRBJ2-5, with 8 bases fitting TRBD2. The germline V gene encodes CDR1 MNHEY and CDR2 SMNVEV (reference sequence). There are 14 residues in the CDR3. CDR3 DNA: TGTGCCAGCGCGGGGGGTGCGAGACAAGATACCCAGTACTTC. This translates into CASAGGARQDTQYF.

V and J are TRBV19 and TRBJ1-1, with TRBD1 identical over 7 bases. The V and J ends lost 4 bases and 1 base, in that order; junction bases with no gene match: 6. Germline loops: CDR1 LNHDA, CDR2 SQIVND (reference sequence). The length of the CDR3 is 15 residues. In nucleotides, the CDR3 is TGTGCCAGTAGTACCACACAGGGGAAGAACACTGAAGCTTTCTTT. Translated: CASSTTQGKNTEAFF.

The CDR3 is CASSLISPLGPVPHTYSTDTQYF. The CDR3 DNA follows: TGCGCCAGCAGCTTGATATCGCCGCTAGGTCCGGTTCCACACACCTACTCCACAGATACGCAGTATTTT. The chain uses TRBV5-1 and TRBJ2-3; D gene ambiguous. Germline-derived CDR1 and CDR2 are SGHRS and YFSETQ. The CDR3 length is 23 residues. Between the trimmed V and J ends, which lost 1 base and 2 bases, there was a span of 35 bases.

This clone has only a few counts. The V call is TRBV10-1, the J call TRBJ1-1; D gene unclear. Germline CDR1 and CDR2: WNHNN and SYGVQD (reference sequence). CDR3 length: 13 residues. The V and J ends lost 2 bases and 4 bases respectively, with 8 bases between them. CDR3 sequence: CASSERPGTEAFF. The CDR3 DNA is TGCGCCAGCAGTGAGAGACCGGGCACTGAAGCTTTCTTT.

This clone was counted between two and nine times. The chain employs TRBV19 and TRBJ1-5; a possible D gene is TRBD1 (6 bases). This CDR3 comprises 15 residues. V lost 5 bases to trimming and J lost 6 bases, with 17 bases between them. Looked up from germline, CDR1 is LNHDA and CDR2 is SQIVND (reference sequence). CDR3 DNA sequence: TGTGCCAGTAGTGGGGCAGGGGTTCGGAGTCAGCCCCAGCATTTT. It yields the protein CASSGAGVRSQPQHF. The entire variable domain, with the rest obtained from reference TRBV19 and TRBJ1-5, is as follows: DGGITQSPKYLFRKEGQNVTLSCEQNLNHDAMYWYRQDPGQGLRLIYYSQIVNDFQKGDIAEGYSVSREKKESFPLTVTSAQKNPTAFYLCASSGAGVRSQPQHFGDGTRLSIL.

This clone was found once. V gene TRBV6-1 combines with J gene TRBJ2-7; tentatively, D is TRBD1 (6 bases). This CDR3 region has 14 residues. V lost 6 bases to trimming and J lost 2 bases, with 14 bases between them. Germline V CDR1 and CDR2: MNHNS, SASEGT. CDR3 protein: CASREWDTTYEQYF. CDR3 sequence (DNA): TGTGCCAGCAGGGAATGGGACACCACCTACGAGCAGTACTTC.

The rearrangement uses TRBV27 and TRBJ2-7; possible D gene TRBD2, 5 bases. The CDR3 consists of 12 residues. Trimming cost V 3 bases and J 5 bases, with 8 bases left between them. Germline CDR1 is MNHEY and CDR2 is SMNVEV (reference sequence). The chain's CDR3 is CASSLPGNEQYF. The CDR3 DNA reads as TGTGCCAGCAGTTTGCCCGGGAACGAGCAGTACTTC.

In its sample, this clone was seen a few times. The V and J genes are TRBV5-1 and TRBJ1-1; no definite D call. Germline-derived CDR1 and CDR2 are SGHRS and YFSETQ. The V end was cut by 4 bases, the J end by 5 bases, with 15 bases between. The length of the CDR3 is 14 residues. CDR3: CASSPRTPWTEAFF. Written as DNA, the CDR3 is TGCGCCAGCAGCCCACGGACTCCATGGACTGAAGCTTTCTTT.